Listed below are T cell receptor beta chains from one sample, sequenced in a study of T-cell memory formation after mild COVID-19. TCRdb independently ran MiXCR on the 5' RACE reads; one entry per CDR3 protein. The repertoire has around 320,000 distinct CDR3 sequences, approximately 14% of them found once; the top ten carry around 23%. The specimen was PBMCs or a T cell subset sorted from them (not recorded which). The receptors come from a man between 18 and 29 years old who had mild COVID-19 (a few samples of this study predate the infection). Cell type and time point are not known. Each CDR3 is given with its conserved first and last residue. D genes are given only for firm matches. Clone sizes are given selectively: once, few, many, or a class where the clone is expanded.

cdr3_nt	cdr3_aa	d_call	clone_size	j_call	v_call
TGTGCCAGCAGCCCCGGCGGTGACAGGGGCCGGTTCTTC	CASSPGGDRGRFF	TRBD1	once	TRBJ2-1	TRBV7-3
TGTGCCAGCAGCTTAGGTCACGCAGGGGCCAGCTCCTACGAGCAGTACTTC	CASSLGHAGASSYEQYF	.	few	TRBJ2-7	TRBV7-9
TGTGCCAGCAGCTCCTACCTCAGAGGGGAGGACTATGGCTACACCTTC	CASSSYLRGEDYGYTF	.	few	TRBJ1-2	TRBV7-2
TGTGCCAGCAGCTCCAGGGTGGCCTATGGCTACACCTTC	CASSSRVAYGYTF	.	.	TRBJ1-2	TRBV27
TGCGCCAGCAGCCGGAGGGAGGGGACAGCTTACAATGAGCAGTTCTTC	CASSRREGTAYNEQFF	.	.	TRBJ2-1	TRBV4-1
TGTGCCAGCAGCGTAGGCGGGCGCTCGGGGTACGAGCAGTACTTC	CASSVGGRSGYEQYF	.	.	TRBJ2-7	TRBV9
TGTGCCAGCTCACCGCCCGGGACAGGGGGCGTGTATGGCTACACCTTC	CASSPPGTGGVYGYTF	TRBD1	few	TRBJ1-2	TRBV18
TGTGCCAGCAGTCTATGGGGGGGGAATCAGCCCCAGCATTTT	CASSLWGGNQPQHF	.	.	TRBJ1-5	TRBV27
TGTGCCAGCAGTTGGGGCCACGGGGTTAGCACAGATACGCAGTATTTT	CASSWGHGVSTDTQYF	.	.	TRBJ2-3	TRBV6-5
TGCAGTGCTATCGGAGGGGGCACAGATACGCAGTATTTT	CSAIGGGTDTQYF	.	many	TRBJ2-3	TRBV20-1
TGCGCCAGCAGCCAAGTGATTCGGGGGAGCAATCAGCCCCAGCATTTT	CASSQVIRGSNQPQHF	.	.	TRBJ1-5	TRBV4-1
TGCGCCAGCAGCCAAGAGCACGGACAGGGGGGAATTTCTATTCAGTACTTC	CASSQEHGQGGISIQYF	TRBD1	.	TRBJ2-4	TRBV4-3
TGTGCCATCAAGAAGGAGGGGGTTGGCTACACCTTC	CAIKKEGVGYTF	.	.	TRBJ1-2	TRBV10-3
TGTGCCAGCAGCCATGGGACAATCGGCTACACCTTC	CASSHGTIGYTF	.	few	TRBJ1-2	TRBV12-3/TRBV12-4
TGTGCCAGCAGCTTAACCCCGTTTTCGATCGGGGGGGACACAGATACGCAGTATTTT	CASSLTPFSIGGDTDTQYF	TRBD2	.	TRBJ2-3	TRBV7-3
TGTGCCAGCACGCAGGGGGGTGGAGAGACCCAGTACTTC	CASTQGGGETQYF	.	few	TRBJ2-5	TRBV2
TGTGCCAGCAGTTTTTGGTCGGGGGAGACCCAGTACTTC	CASSFWSGETQYF	.	few	TRBJ2-5	TRBV28
TGTGCTAGTGGTTTGGTACTACTAACGCACTCCGGGGAGCTGTTTTTT	CASGLVLLTHSGELFF	.	.	TRBJ2-2	TRBV12-5
TGTGCCAGCAGCTTTGCAGGGGCCTATGAGCAGTTCTTC	CASSFAGAYEQFF	.	.	TRBJ2-1	TRBV7-3
TGTGCCAGCAGCTCTCAATTGACTCTTAGCAATTACAATGAGCAGTTCTTC	CASSSQLTLSNYNEQFF	.	many	TRBJ2-1	TRBV3-1
TGTGCCAGCAGCCCACACCGGGCCATCTACGAGCAGTACTTC	CASSPHRAIYEQYF	.	many	TRBJ2-7	TRBV7-2
TGCACGACTAGCGGGGGGGCGATTGAGACCCAGTACTTC	CTTSGGAIETQYF	TRBD2	few	TRBJ2-5	TRBV29-1
TGTGCCAGCAGCCCGACAGGGGGCAACTATGGCTACACCTTC	CASSPTGGNYGYTF	TRBD1	many	TRBJ1-2	TRBV7-2
TGTGCCAGCAGCTGGACAGGGGACATGAACACTGAAGCTTTCTTT	CASSWTGDMNTEAFF	TRBD1	.	TRBJ1-1	TRBV7-6
TGCGCCAGCAGCCAAGTGGCAGCCGGGGAGCAGTTCTTC	CASSQVAAGEQFF	.	.	TRBJ2-1	TRBV4-3
TGTGCCAGCAGTTTAATTTCATGGTCCGGGGAGCTGTTTTTT	CASSLISWSGELFF	.	many	TRBJ2-2	TRBV12-3/TRBV12-4
TGTGCCACCAGGGGGATCTGCTATGGCTACACCTTC	CATRGICYGYTF	.	few	TRBJ1-2	TRBV24-1
TGTGCCAGCAGCTTAACTGGTGGGGATGAAAAACTGTTTTTT	CASSLTGGDEKLFF	.	few	TRBJ1-4	TRBV7-3
TGTGCCAGCAGTGAAGGGAGCGGGGGGGGCACAGATACGCAGTATTTT	CASSEGSGGGTDTQYF	TRBD2	few	TRBJ2-3	TRBV6-1
TGCAGTGCTAGCCATCCAGGGCCAACCTACGAGCAGTACTTC	CSASHPGPTYEQYF	.	.	TRBJ2-7	TRBV20-1
TGTGCCAGCAGTTACCGGATGGCCCTAGCCAAAAACATTCAGTACTTC	CASSYRMALAKNIQYF	.	few	TRBJ2-4	TRBV6-6
TGCGCCAGCAGCGAGGACAATGAGCAGTTCTTC	CASSEDNEQFF	.	.	TRBJ2-1	TRBV5-1
TGCAGTGCTCACAATAGCTGGGGGCTGGAGACCCAGTACTTC	CSAHNSWGLETQYF	.	.	TRBJ2-5	TRBV20-1
TGTGCCAGCAGTTCCGGGACAGCCTTGTCCTACGAGCAGTACTTC	CASSSGTALSYEQYF	TRBD1	.	TRBJ2-7	TRBV2
TGCAGTGCTAGAGTGGGGGCTAGAGATACGCAGTATTTT	CSARVGARDTQYF	.	.	TRBJ2-3	TRBV20-1